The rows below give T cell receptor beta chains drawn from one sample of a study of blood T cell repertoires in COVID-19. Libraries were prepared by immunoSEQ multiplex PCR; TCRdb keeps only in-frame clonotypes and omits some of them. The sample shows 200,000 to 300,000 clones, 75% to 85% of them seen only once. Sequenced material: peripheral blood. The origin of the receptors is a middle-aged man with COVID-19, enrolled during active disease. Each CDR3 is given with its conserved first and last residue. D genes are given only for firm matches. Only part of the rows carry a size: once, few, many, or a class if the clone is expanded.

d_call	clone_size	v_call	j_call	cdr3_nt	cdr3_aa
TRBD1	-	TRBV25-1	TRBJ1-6	TGTGCCAGCAGCCCCCTCGACAGGGGTGATTCACCCCTCCACTTT	CASSPLDRGDSPLHF
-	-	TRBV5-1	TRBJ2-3	TGCGCCAGCAGCCCGGGACAACCTAGCACAGATACGCAGTATTTT	CASSPGQPSTDTQYF
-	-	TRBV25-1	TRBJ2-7	TGTGCCAGCAGTGAATGCTCGGGGGAAGTTCCCTACGAGCAGTACTTC	CASSECSGEVPYEQYF
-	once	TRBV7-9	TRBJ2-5	TGTGCCAGCAGCTTAGGAGGCCAAGAGACCCAGTACTTC	CASSLGGQETQYF
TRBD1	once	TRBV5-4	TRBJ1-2	TGTGCCAGCAGCCGCGGGACAGAGGATAATGGCTACACCTTC	CASSRGTEDNGYTF
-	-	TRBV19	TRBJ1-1	TGTGCCAGTAGTATAATTGGCAGTCGGGGCACTGAAGCTTTCTTT	CASSIIGSRGTEAFF
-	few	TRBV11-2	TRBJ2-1	TGTGCCAGCAGCTTTTCCAATTACAATGAGCAGTTCTTC	CASSFSNYNEQFF
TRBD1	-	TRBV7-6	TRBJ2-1	TGTGCCAGCACCCACCCCGGACAGGTTCCTTACAATGAGCAGTTCTTC	CASTHPGQVPYNEQFF
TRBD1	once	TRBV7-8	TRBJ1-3	TGTGCCAGCAGCAACAGGGGCTACTCTGGAAACACCATATATTTT	CASSNRGYSGNTIYF
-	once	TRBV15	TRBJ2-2	TGTGCCACCAAAAACCCCAGGACGAACACCGGGGAGCTGTTTTTT	CATKNPRTNTGELFF
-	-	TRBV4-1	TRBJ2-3	TGCGCCAGCAGCCAAGTAGGAGCGAGAGATACGCAGTATTTT	CASSQVGARDTQYF
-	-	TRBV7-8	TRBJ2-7	TGTGCCAGCAGCCTGGGGGGGGGCGTCGAGCAGTACTTC	CASSLGGGVEQYF
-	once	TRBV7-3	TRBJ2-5	TGTGCCAGCAGCTTATCGTCCCGGGAGACCCAGTACTTC	CASSLSSRETQYF
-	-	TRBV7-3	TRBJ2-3	TGTGCCAGCAGCGTCGGTCCCGGGGCGGAGGGGACGCAGTATTTT	CASSVGPGAEGTQYF
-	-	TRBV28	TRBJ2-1	TGTGCCAGCACCGGGACACACCCAACCCGGGAGCAGTTCTTC	CASTGTHPTREQFF
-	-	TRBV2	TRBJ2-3	TGTGCCAGCCAGACCGGGACTTCGTATAGCACAGATACGCAGTATTTT	CASQTGTSYSTDTQYF
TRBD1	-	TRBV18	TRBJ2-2	TGTGCCAGCTCGGGACAGTACGGGGAGCTGTTTTTT	CASSGQYGELFF
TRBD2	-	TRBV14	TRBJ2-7	TGTGCCAGCAGCCAAGTTGATCGGGGGGTGCAGTACTTC	CASSQVDRGVQYF
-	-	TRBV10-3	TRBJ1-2	TGTGCCATCAGCCCCGACGGGTTCTATGGCTACACCTTC	CAISPDGFYGYTF
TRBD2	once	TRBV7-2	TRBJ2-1	TGTGCCAGCAGCTTATTTAGTCGGGGGGGCGGCAATGAGCAGTTCTTC	CASSLFSRGGGNEQFF
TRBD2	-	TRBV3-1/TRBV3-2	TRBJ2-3	TGTGCCAGCAGCCGGGGACTAGCGGGGCCAGATACGCAGTATTTT	CASSRGLAGPDTQYF
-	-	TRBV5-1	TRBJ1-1	TGCGCCAGCAGCTTCGGGGGAATGAACACTGAAGCTTTCTTT	CASSFGGMNTEAFF
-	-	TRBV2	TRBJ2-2	TGTGCCAGCAGTCAACAGGGTGATACCGGGGAGCTGTTTTTT	CASSQQGDTGELFF
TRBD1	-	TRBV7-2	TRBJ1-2	TGTGCCAGCAGCCAAGGACAGGGTCCCTATGGCTACACCTTC	CASSQGQGPYGYTF
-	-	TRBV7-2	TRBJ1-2	TGTGCCAGCAGCTTAGATTGGGCCTCGGGGGGCTATGGCTACACCTTC	CASSLDWASGGYGYTF
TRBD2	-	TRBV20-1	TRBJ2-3	TGCAGTGCTAGTCTCCAAGCGGGGGTGCCCAGGGATACGCAGTATTTT	CSASLQAGVPRDTQYF
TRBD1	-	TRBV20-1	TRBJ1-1	TGCAGTGCTAGGACACAGGGGTTTACTTTCTTT	CSARTQGFTFF
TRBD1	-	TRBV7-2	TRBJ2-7	TGTGCCAGCAGCTCCCGTGCGGGACAGGACTACGAGCAGTACTTC	CASSSRAGQDYEQYF
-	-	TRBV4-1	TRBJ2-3	TGCGCCAGCAGCCCCCGTAGGGTAGCGGCTAGCACAGATACGCAGTATTTT	CASSPRRVAASTDTQYF
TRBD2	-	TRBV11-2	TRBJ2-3	TGTGCCAGCAGCTTACTGGCGGGGGGCACAGATACGCAGTATTTT	CASSLLAGGTDTQYF
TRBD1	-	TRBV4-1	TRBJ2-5	TGCGCCAGCAGCCAAGCTACTCCGGGACAGGGGGTTAGGACCCAGTACTTC	CASSQATPGQGVRTQYF
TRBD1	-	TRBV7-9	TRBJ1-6	TGTGCCAGCAGCTCCTCCGCGGGACAGGGTTATTCACCCCTCCACTTT	CASSSSAGQGYSPLHF
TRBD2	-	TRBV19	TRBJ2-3	TGTGCCAGTAGCCAGCGGGGCTACACAGATACGCAGTATTTT	CASSQRGYTDTQYF
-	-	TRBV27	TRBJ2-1	TGTGCCAGCAGTTTGCCAGGAACCTACAATGAGCAGTTCTTC	CASSLPGTYNEQFF
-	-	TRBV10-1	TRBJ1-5	TGCGCCAGCAGTGAGAAAGAAGACTATAGCAATCAGCCCCAGCATTTT	CASSEKEDYSNQPQHF